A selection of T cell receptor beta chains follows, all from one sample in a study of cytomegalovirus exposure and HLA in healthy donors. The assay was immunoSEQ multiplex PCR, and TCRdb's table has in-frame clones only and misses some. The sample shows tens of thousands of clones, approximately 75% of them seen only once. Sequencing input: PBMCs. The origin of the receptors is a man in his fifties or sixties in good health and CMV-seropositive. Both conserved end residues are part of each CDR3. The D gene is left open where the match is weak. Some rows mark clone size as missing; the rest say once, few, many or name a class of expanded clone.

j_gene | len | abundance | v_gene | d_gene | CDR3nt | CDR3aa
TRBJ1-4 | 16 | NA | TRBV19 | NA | TGTGCCAGTAGCCAACCCCGGAGCAGGGGTAATGAAAAACTGTTTTTT | CASSQPRSRGNEKLFF
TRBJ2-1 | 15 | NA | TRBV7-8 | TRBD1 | TGTGCCAGCAGTGCAGGGGGCAATTCCTACAATGAGCAGTTCTTC | CASSAGGNSYNEQFF
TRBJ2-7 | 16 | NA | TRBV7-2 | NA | TGTGCCAGCAGCATCCGAGGAGGGGGCTATTCGGGCGAGCAGTACTTC | CASSIRGGGYSGEQYF
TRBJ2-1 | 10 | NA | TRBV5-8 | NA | TGTGCCAGCAGCCCTCCTGAGCAGTTCTTC | CASSPPEQFF
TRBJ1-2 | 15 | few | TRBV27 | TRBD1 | TGTGCCAGCAGTTCTCTTGAGACAGGGTGGAATGGCTACACCTTC | CASSSLETGWNGYTF
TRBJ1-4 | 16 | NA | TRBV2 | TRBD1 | TGTGCCAGCAGTCGGACAGGGGGAGCAACTAATGAAAAACTGTTTTTT | CASSRTGGATNEKLFF
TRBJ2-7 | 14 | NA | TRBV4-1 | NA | TGCGCCAGCAGCCATTCGACCGGGACCTACGAGCAGTACTTC | CASSHSTGTYEQYF
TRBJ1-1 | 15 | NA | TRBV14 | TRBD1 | TGTGCCAGCAGCCGAGTAGGACAGGGTGGGTTTGGAGCTTTCTTT | CASSRVGQGGFGAFF
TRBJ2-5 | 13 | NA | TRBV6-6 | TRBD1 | TGTGCCAGCAGTCGGACAGGGGGAGAGACCCAGTACTTC | CASSRTGGETQYF
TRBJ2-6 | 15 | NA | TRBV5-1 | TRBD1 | TGCGCCAGCAGCTTGGAGGGACAGGGGATCAACGTCCTGACTTTC | CASSLEGQGINVLTF
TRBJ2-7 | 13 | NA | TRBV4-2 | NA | TGTGCCAGCAGCCAAGATTGGGGCCACGAGCAGTACTTC | CASSQDWGHEQYF
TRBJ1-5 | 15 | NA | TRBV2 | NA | TGTGCCAGCAGTTTGGGACTTTATAGCAATCAGCCCCAGCATTTT | CASSLGLYSNQPQHF
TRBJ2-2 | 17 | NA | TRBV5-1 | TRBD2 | TGCGCCAGCAGCTTGGAGATAGCGGGGGCGAACACCGGGGAGCTGTTTTTT | CASSLEIAGANTGELFF
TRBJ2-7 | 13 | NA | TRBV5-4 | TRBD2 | TGTGCCAGCAGCCGTGGGGGACTAGACGAGCAGTACTTC | CASSRGGLDEQYF
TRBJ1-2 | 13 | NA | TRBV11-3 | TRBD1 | TGTGCCAGCAGCACGACAGGGGGGCTTGGCTACACCTTC | CASSTTGGLGYTF
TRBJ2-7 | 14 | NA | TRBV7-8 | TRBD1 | TGTGCCAGCAGCTTAGCGGACAGGGTTTACGAGCAGTACTTC | CASSLADRVYEQYF
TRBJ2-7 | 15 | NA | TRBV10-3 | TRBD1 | TGTGCCATCAGTGAGTCGAGGGACAGGGGTTCCGAGCAGTACTTC | CAISESRDRGSEQYF
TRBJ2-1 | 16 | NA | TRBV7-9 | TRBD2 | TGTGCCAGCAGCCCTCGGACTAGCGGGACAAACAATGAGCAGTTCTTC | CASSPRTSGTNNEQFF
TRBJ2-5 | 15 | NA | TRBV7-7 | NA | TGTGCTAGCGCATACGGGGGTACGGGGCAAGAGACCCAGTACTTC | CASAYGGTGQETQYF
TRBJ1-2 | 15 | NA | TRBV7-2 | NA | TGTGCCAGCAGCTTTGAAACAGGGCGTCAATATGGCTACACCTTC | CASSFETGRQYGYTF
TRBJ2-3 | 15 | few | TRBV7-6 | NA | TGTGCCAGCAGCTTAATCCTGGGCCACACAGATACGCAGTATTTT | CASSLILGHTDTQYF
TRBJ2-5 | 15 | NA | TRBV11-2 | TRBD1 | TGTGCCAGCACCTCGGACAGGGGAGTCCAAGAGACCCAGTACTTC | CASTSDRGVQETQYF
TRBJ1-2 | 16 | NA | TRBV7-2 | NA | TGTGCCAGCAGCTTAGCCGGGACTGGGGGTAGGAGGGGCTACACCTTC | CASSLAGTGGRRGYTF
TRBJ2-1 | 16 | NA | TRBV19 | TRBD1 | TGTGCCAGTAGTGTAGAAGGACAGGGGGCCTACAATGAGCAGTTCTTC | CASSVEGQGAYNEQFF
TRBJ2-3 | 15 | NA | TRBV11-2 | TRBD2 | TGTGCCAGCAGTCTCGGTAGCGGGGGCACAGATACGCAGTATTTT | CASSLGSGGTDTQYF
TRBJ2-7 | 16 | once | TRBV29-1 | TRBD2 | TGCAGCGTTGGTTTGACTAGCGGGAGTTTCACCTACGAGCAGTACTTC | CSVGLTSGSFTYEQYF
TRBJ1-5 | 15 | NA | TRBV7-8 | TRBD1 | TGTGCCAGCAGCTCCGGGACAGGGTTGTATCAGCCCCAGCATTTT | CASSSGTGLYQPQHF